These T cell receptor beta chains were read from a single sample in a study of shared clonotypes between healthy human individuals. The repertoire was sequenced with immunoSEQ multiplex PCR; TCRdb's copy has only in-frame clones and lacks some. This sample yields fewer than 850,000 clones, of which roughly 91% are seen a single time; about a third belongs to the top ten. Sequencing was performed on memory CD8+ T cells from PBMCs. The source is a man younger than 35 in good health. Some clones in this sample may be carry-over from other donors' samples. Each CDR3 is given with its conserved first and last residue. D genes are given only for firm matches. The size of a clone is reported for some rows only, either as once, few or many, or as a class for expanded clones.

>-|TRBV12-5|TRBJ2-5|-
CASGLAGEETQYF
TGTGCTAGTGGTTTGGCAGGAGAGGAGACCCAGTACTTC
>-|TRBV6-6|TRBJ1-4|-
CASTQDHEKLFF
TGTGCCAGCACACAGGATCATGAAAAACTGTTTTTT
>-|TRBV25-1|TRBJ1-2|-
CASSGTSDRTYGYTF
TGTGCCAGCAGTGGCACTTCAGACAGGACCTATGGCTACACCTTC
>-|TRBV29-1|TRBJ1-1|few
CSVPVETEAFF
TGCAGCGTCCCCGTAGAAACTGAAGCTTTCTTT
>TRBD2|TRBV27|TRBJ2-2|-
CASSLLAGETGELFF
TGTGCCAGCAGTTTACTAGCGGGAGAGACCGGGGAGCTGTTTTTT
>TRBD1|TRBV7-3|TRBJ1-1|few
CASSDPGTGPTEAFF
TGTGCCAGCAGCGACCCCGGGACAGGCCCGACTGAAGCTTTCTTT
>-|TRBV30|TRBJ1-1|-
CAWSVGEGLSTEAFF
TGTGCCTGGAGTGTAGGCGAGGGTTTGAGCACTGAAGCTTTCTTT
>TRBD1|TRBV27|TRBJ2-2|once
CASSSAGGRTGELFF
TGTGCCAGCAGTTCGGCAGGGGGCCGCACCGGGGAGCTGTTTTTT
>-|TRBV27|TRBJ2-7|-
CASRSGLVPEQYF
TGTGCCAGCAGGTCGGGGCTAGTTCCCGAGCAGTACTTC
>-|TRBV28|TRBJ1-5|once
CASSFSGLTENQPQHF
TGTGCCAGCAGTTTCTCTGGTTTGACAGAAAATCAGCCCCAGCATTTT
>-|TRBV9|TRBJ2-5|-
CASSLEAVRETQYF
TGTGCCAGCAGCTTAGAGGCGGTGAGGGAGACCCAGTACTTC
>TRBD1|TRBV28|TRBJ2-6|-
CASSLVTGGAGANVLTF
TGTGCCAGCAGTTTAGTGACAGGGGGCGCTGGGGCCAACGTCCTGACTTTC
>-|TRBV28|TRBJ2-1|once
CASSSPHYNEQFF
TGTGCCAGCAGTTCTCCCCACTACAATGAGCAGTTCTTC
>-|TRBV11-2|TRBJ2-3|-
CASSLGVLEPTDTQYF
TGTGCCAGCAGCTTAGGGGTCCTGGAGCCTACAGATACGCAGTATTTT
>TRBD2|TRBV27|TRBJ2-3|-
CASSFSSSGTTDTQYF
TGTGCCAGCAGTTTTTCCTCTAGCGGTACCACAGATACGCAGTATTTT
>-|TRBV27|TRBJ1-4|-
CASSPRFGTNEKLFF
TGTGCCAGCAGTCCCCGATTTGGAACTAATGAAAAACTGTTTTTT
>-|TRBV27|TRBJ2-7|-
CASSPNSGGGYEQYF
TGTGCCAGCAGCCCCAATAGCGGAGGCGGCTACGAGCAGTACTTC
>-|TRBV5-1|TRBJ2-1|-
CASSLVYGTHNEQFF
TGCGCCAGCAGCTTGGTGTATGGGACACACAATGAGCAGTTCTTC
>-|TRBV9|TRBJ2-1|-
CASSVVAGKYNEQFF
TGTGCCAGCAGCGTAGTAGCAGGGAAGTACAATGAGCAGTTCTTC
>-|TRBV5-1|TRBJ2-2|-
CASSLAGQGYRSGELFF
TGCGCCAGCAGCTTGGCCGGGCAGGGGTATCGCTCCGGGGAGCTGTTTTTT
>-|TRBV5-6|TRBJ2-3|-
CASSPRRRNADTQYF
TGTGCCAGCAGCCCCAGACGGAGGAATGCAGATACGCAGTATTTT
>-|TRBV7-8|TRBJ2-3|-
CASSFLAEQHYTQYF
TGTGCCAGCAGCTTCTTAGCGGAGCAGCACTATACGCAGTATTTT
>TRBD1|TRBV5-1|TRBJ2-1|-
CASSLGTGVPYNEQFF
TGCGCCAGCAGCTTGGGGACAGGGGTCCCCTACAATGAGCAGTTCTTC
>-|TRBV9|TRBJ2-5|-
CASSSPGRTYQETQYF
TGTGCCAGCAGCTCGCCGGGACGGACGTACCAAGAGACCCAGTACTTC
>-|TRBV6-5|TRBJ1-5|-
CASSPTGQPNQPQHF
TGTGCCAGCAGTCCCACGGGGCAGCCCAATCAGCCCCAGCATTTT
>-|TRBV5-6|TRBJ1-3|once
CASAQDRSGNTIYF
TGTGCCAGCGCCCAGGACCGCTCTGGAAACACCATATATTTT
>-|TRBV6-1|TRBJ1-1|-
CASSDQGMNTEAFF
TGTGCCAGCAGTGACCAGGGAATGAACACTGAAGCTTTCTTT
>-|TRBV29-1|TRBJ1-4|-
CSVVGTASTNEKLFF
TGCAGCGTTGTTGGTACAGCTTCAACTAATGAAAAACTGTTTTTT
>-|TRBV27|TRBJ2-1|once
CASSGYNEQFF
TGTGCCAGCAGTGGATACAATGAGCAGTTCTTC
>TRBD2|TRBV30|TRBJ2-1|-
CAWSVGLAGGEQFF
TGTGCCTGGAGTGTAGGACTAGCGGGAGGTGAGCAGTTCTTC
>TRBD2|TRBV9|TRBJ2-5|-
CASSVSDRTSAQETQYF
TGTGCCAGCAGCGTTTCTGACCGTACTAGCGCTCAAGAGACCCAGTACTTC
>TRBD2|TRBV9|TRBJ2-2|-
CASSVPGTSGSVNTGELFF
TGTGCCAGCAGCGTACCCGGGACTAGCGGGAGTGTTAACACCGGGGAGCTGTTTTTT
>TRBD1|TRBV5-4|TRBJ2-7|-
CASSSDRGSPYEQYF
TGTGCCAGCAGCTCCGACAGGGGGTCGCCCTACGAGCAGTACTTC
>-|TRBV7-8|TRBJ2-1|-
CASSLDGGAAAYNEQFF
TGTGCCAGCAGCTTAGATGGGGGCGCCGCTGCCTACAATGAGCAGTTCTTC
>-|TRBV27|TRBJ2-6|-
CASSPRPPFSGANVLTF
TGTGCCAGCAGTCCCCGACCCCCTTTCTCTGGGGCCAACGTCCTGACTTTC
>-|TRBV15|TRBJ1-5|-
CATSTGGGYNQPQHF
TGTGCCACCAGCACGGGCGGGGGGTACAATCAGCCCCAGCATTTT
>-|TRBV28|TRBJ2-7|-
CASSSRAATDYEQYF
TGTGCCAGCAGTTCACGGGCAGCCACAGACTACGAGCAGTACTTC
>-|TRBV28|TRBJ2-7|-
CASSLAGNYEQYF
TGTGCCAGCAGTTTGGCAGGTAACTACGAGCAGTACTTC
>TRBD1|TRBV30|TRBJ2-7|-
CAWSHGTGIYEQYF
TGTGCCTGGAGCCATGGGACAGGGATTTACGAGCAGTACTTC
>-|TRBV30|TRBJ1-3|-
CAWSTAGYSGNTIYF
TGTGCCTGGAGTACCGCAGGGTACTCTGGAAACACCATATATTTT
>-|TRBV6-5|TRBJ2-7|-
CASSYTGQTQYF
TGTGCCAGCAGTTACACGGGACAAACGCAGTACTTC
>-|TRBV5-1|TRBJ1-1|-
CASSLATGNTEAFF
TGCGCCAGCAGCTTGGCCACGGGGAACACTGAAGCTTTCTTT
>-|TRBV5-1|TRBJ2-6|-
CASSEPAGANVLTF
TGCGCCAGCAGCGAGCCGGCTGGGGCCAACGTCCTGACTTTC
>-|TRBV6-5|TRBJ1-1|-
CASSYSRGLEAFF
TGTGCCAGCAGTTACTCGAGGGGACTCGAAGCTTTCTTT
>TRBD2|TRBV28|TRBJ2-3|-
CASCNSGSRTDTQYF
TGTGCCAGCTGTAATAGCGGGAGTAGGACAGATACGCAGTATTTT
>-|TRBV18|TRBJ2-3|-
CASSPSGSADTQYF
TGTGCCAGCTCACCATCAGGGTCCGCAGATACGCAGTATTTT
>-|TRBV30|TRBJ1-1|-
CAWSVWRNTEAFF
TGTGCCTGGAGTGTATGGAGGAACACTGAAGCTTTCTTT
>-|TRBV19|TRBJ2-7|-
CASSMGQGREQYF
TGTGCCAGTAGTATGGGGCAGGGTCGGGAGCAGTACTTC
>TRBD1|TRBV27|TRBJ2-7|once
CASSSGTGGVGQYF
TGTGCCAGCAGTTCCGGGACAGGGGGTGTTGGGCAGTACTTC
>-|TRBV5-8|TRBJ1-4|-
CASSLRETTNEKLFF
TGTGCCAGCAGCTTGCGGGAGACAACTAATGAAAAACTGTTTTTT
>-|TRBV19|TRBJ2-7|-
CASSLRDGSYEQYF
TGTGCCAGTAGCCTCCGGGACGGATCCTACGAGCAGTACTTC
>TRBD1|TRBV7-9|TRBJ1-1|few
CASSFVGVDRAAFF
TGTGCCAGCAGCTTTGTCGGTGTCGACAGGGCGGCTTTCTTT
>TRBD1|TRBV7-9|TRBJ1-1|-
CASSFTYRGLNTEAFF
TGTGCCAGCAGCTTCACTTACAGGGGATTGAACACTGAAGCTTTCTTT
>-|TRBV6-6|TRBJ1-2|-
CASRSRQVPNYGYTF
TGTGCCAGCAGATCACGACAGGTTCCTAACTATGGCTACACCTTC
>-|TRBV5-1|TRBJ2-7|-
CASSLAGLSYEQYF
TGCGCCAGCAGCTTGGCGGGACTCTCCTACGAGCAGTACTTC
>-|TRBV29-1|TRBJ1-2|-
CSVREMYGYTF
TGCAGCGTAAGGGAGATGTATGGCTACACCTTC
>TRBD1|TRBV27|TRBJ2-7|-
CASRAEGQGGHEQYF
TGTGCCAGCAGAGCTGAGGGACAGGGGGGCCACGAGCAGTACTTC